This T cell receptor beta chain appears in the sequencing data of a study of CD8 T cells in Susac syndrome. Reverse transcription used about 0.45 to 1 ug RNA and random hexamers. TCR beta CDR3 was amplified by immunoSEQ multiplex PCR. This amplification extended across 54 Vbeta and 13 Jbeta segments. TCRdb reprocessed the immunoSEQ multiplex PCR reads with MiXCR, giving one entry per CDR3 protein. The repertoire holds some 200,000 distinct CDR3 sequences, roughly 90% seen once, with about 0.1% in the top ten. CDR1 and CDR2 (germline): SGHTS, YDEGEE. The V gene lost 1 base and the J gene lost 4 bases, with 19 bases spanning the gap. This CDR3 has 17 residues. The T cells that were sequenced for TCR beta were CD8+ and CD4+ cells from blood.

The sequence was collected from a human donor with Susac syndrome. The rearrangement uses TRBV5-8 and TRBJ2-3; a weak D match, TRBD2 (6 bases). The material sequenced was CD4+ T cells from PBMCs. The CDR3 DNA sequence: TGTGCCAGCAGCTTGAGGGGACTCGGTGGCCGCGCAGATACGCAGTATTTT. Its protein is CASSLRGLGGRADTQYF.